The 32 T cell receptor beta chains in this list originate from one sample, sequenced in a study of T cells in Graves' hyperthyroidism and ophthalmopathy. Researchers amplified the TCR beta CDR3 regions from RNA transcripts. HTBI primers were used for first-round RT-PCR of the TCR CDR3. TCRdb reprocessed the multiplex PCR reads via MiXCR and lists one record per CDR3 protein. The sample carries some 350,000 distinct CDR3 sequences, nearly 15% recorded once. Sequenced input: blood. All receptors come from a woman aged 60 to 75 with Graves' ophthalmopathy.

This clonotype was observed a handful of times. The rearrangement uses TRBV20-1 and TRBJ2-1; 11 bases agree with TRBD2. There are 19 residues in the CDR3. Germline CDR1 and CDR2: DFQATT and SNEGSKA (reference sequence). Trimming removed 6 bases from V and 1 base from J; junction bases left unmatched: 17. CDR3 amino acids: CSAGPGLAALATSYNEQFF. The CDR3 coding sequence is TGCAGTGCCGGACCGGGACTAGCGGCACTCGCGACTTCCTACAATGAGCAGTTCTTC.

This clonotype was seen many times. This CDR3 reads CASSLDGKEEETQYF. In nucleotides, the CDR3 is TGTGCCAGCAGCTTAGACGGGAAGGAGGAAGAGACCCAGTACTTC. The chain recombines TRBV11-2 with TRBJ2-5, with TRBD2 as a possible D gene (5 bases). Deletions cut 0 bases from V and 3 bases from J, with 11 bases between. The CDR3 is 15 amino acids. Germline assignment: CDR1 SGHAT and CDR2 FQNNGV.

About this clonotype: A read error may be the cause here, since a much bigger clone is one base away. The chain links TRBV28 to TRBJ2-1, with TRBD2 matching 13 bases. This CDR3 region has 16 residues. CDR1 and CDR2 (germline): MDHEN, SYDVKM. CDR3 nucleotide sequence: TGTGCCAGCAGCAAAAGACTAGCGGGGGGATACAGTGAGCAGTTCTTC. It encodes CASSKRLAGGYSEQFF. Drawing the rest from reference TRBV28 and TRBJ2-1, the complete variable domain is DVKVTQSSRYLVKRTGEKVFLECVQDMDHENMFWYRQDPGLGLRLIYFSYDVKMKEKGDIPEGYSVSREKKERFSLILESASTNQTSMYLCASSKRLAGGYSEQFFGPGTRLTVL.

The chain joins TRBV10-3 to TRBJ1-4, with D tentatively TRBD1 (5 bases). This CDR3 has 14 residues. Germline-derived CDR1 and CDR2 are ENHRY and SYGVKD. V was clipped by 3 bases and J by 6 bases, with 11 bases between them. The DNA for the CDR3 is TGTGCCATCAGTGATCGGGTAGGGGATGAAAAACTGTTTTTT. This translates into CAISDRVGDEKLFF.

This clonotype has a handful of counts. CDR3 region: CASSLSGTDRDEQYF. In nucleotides, the CDR3 is TGTGCCAGCAGCTTAAGTGGGACAGATAGAGACGAGCAGTACTTC. V is TRBV7-9 and J is TRBJ2-7; 7 bases fit TRBD1. The germline V gene has CDR1 SEHNR and CDR2 FQNEAQ (reference sequence). With 2 bases clipped from V and 5 bases from J, the junction kept 9 bases outside the gene matches. CDR3 length: 15 residues.

This clonotype was found many times. This sequence joins TRBV2 and TRBJ2-1; D gene uncertain. The CDR3 is 15 residues long. Trimming took 2 bases from V and 4 from J, leaving 12 bases between them. The V gene's germline CDR1 is SNHLY and CDR2 FYNNEI. The CDR3 nucleotides are TGTGCCAGCAGTGAATTAACGGGCACTTACAATGAGCAGTTCTTC. Its translation: CASSELTGTYNEQFF.

This clonotype was found a few times. The chain links TRBV3-1 to TRBJ2-7; 12 positions agree with TRBD2. The CDR3 spans 17 residues. Per the germline V gene, CDR1 is LGHDT and CDR2 is YNNKEL (reference sequence). Unmatched junction bases numbered 4, after V lost 1 base and J lost 0 bases. In nucleotides, the CDR3 is TGTGCCAGCAGCCAAGCTGGACTAGCGGGACTCTCCTACGAGCAGTACTTC. Protein: CASSQAGLAGLSYEQYF.

This chain links TRBV2 with TRBJ2-3; tentative D call: TRBD2 (5 bases). V lost 7 bases and J 2 bases, leaving 13 bases between the germline ends. The CDR3 loop spans 14 amino acids. From germline, CDR1 is SNHLY and CDR2 FYNNEI. The CDR3 DNA sequence: TGTGCCAGCAACGGCGGGTACCCCACAGATACGCAGTATTTT. The encoded protein is CASNGGYPTDTQYF. Supplemented by reference TRBV2 and TRBJ2-3, the full variable domain reads EPEVTQTPSHQVTQMGQEVILRCVPISNHLYFYWYRQILGQKVEFLVSFYNNEISEKSEIFDDQFSVERPDGSNFTLKIRSTKLEDSAMYFCASNGGYPTDTQYFGPGTRLTVL.

In this sample, this clonotype turned up a few times. The chain recombines TRBV7-8 with TRBJ1-6; 8 bases align to TRBD1. This CDR3 has 15 residues. Unmatched junction bases numbered 4, after V lost 4 bases and J lost 5 bases. Germline V gene lookup returns CDR1 SGHVS and CDR2 FQNEAQ. CDR3 protein: CASSSLDRDNSPLHF. The CDR3 nucleotides read TGTGCCAGCAGCTCCCTGGACAGGGATAATTCACCCCTCCACTTT.

The table lists this clonotype with many counts. The gene calls are TRBV20-1 and TRBJ2-5; 10 nucleotides align to TRBD2. Germline trimming cut 6 bases from V and 1 base from J; bases unmatched to any gene: 11. This CDR3 spans 16 amino acids. Germline lookup yields CDR1 DFQATT and CDR2 SNEGSKA (reference sequence). This chain's CDR3 is CSARTLLAGPQETQYF. For the CDR3, the DNA is TGCAGTGCCCGAACACTACTAGCGGGGCCCCAAGAGACCCAGTACTTC.

Many counts were recorded for this clonotype. This chain joins TRBV20-1 and TRBJ2-1, with 10 bases that match TRBD2. Losses at the gene ends were 1 base for V and 8 bases for J; bases not matched to a gene: 8. Per germline, CDR1 DFQATT and CDR2 SNEGSKA (reference sequence). This CDR3 is built from 15 residues. This CDR3 reads CSARGAGLAADEQFF. CDR3 sequence (DNA): TGCAGTGCTAGAGGGGCCGGACTAGCGGCAGATGAGCAGTTCTTC.

This clonotype has ten or more counts. V gene TRBV7-3 combines with J gene TRBJ2-1; D possibly corresponds to TRBD2 (7 bases). The CDR3 has 15 residues. Germline V gene sequence: CDR1 SGHTA, CDR2 FQGTGA. V was cut by 5 bases and J by 9 bases, with 20 bases left in between. The CDR3 here is CASSGEQGGLSEQFF. The CDR3 coding sequence is TGTGCCAGCAGCGGGGAACAGGGAGGGTTGAGTGAGCAGTTCTTC.

This clonotype was detected many times. The chain joins TRBV30 to TRBJ2-3, with D perhaps TRBD2 (7 bases). There are 14 residues in the CDR3. The V end was cut by 0 bases, the J end by 3 bases, with 10 bases between. The germline V gene has CDR1 GTSNPN and CDR2 SVGIG (reference sequence). CDR3 amino acids: CAWSVGGATDTQYF. DNA of the CDR3: TGTGCCTGGAGTGTAGGGGGGGCTACAGATACGCAGTATTTT.

The rearrangement uses TRBV9 and TRBJ2-7, with D tentatively TRBD1 (8 bases). This CDR3 contains 18 residues. The V end lost 3 bases, the J end lost 3 bases, and 25 bases lay between the germline ends. Germline V gene data show CDR1 as SGDLS and CDR2 as YYNGEE. CDR3 nucleotides: TGTGCCAGCAGCGGACTAACAGGGGGTGAGCGGGACATCTACGAGCAGTACTTC. Amino acid sequence: CASSGLTGGERDIYEQYF.

This clonotype was picked up a small number of times. V is TRBV27 and J is TRBJ1-1; no firm D call. V dropped 5 bases and J dropped 1 base, with 8 bases sitting between them. The CDR3 contains 13 residues. Looked up from germline, CDR1 is MNHEY and CDR2 is SMNVEV (reference sequence). The chain's CDR3 is CASSPSWNTEAFF. DNA for the CDR3: TGTGCCAGCAGTCCCTCATGGAACACTGAAGCTTTCTTT.

The chain employs TRBV5-1 and TRBJ2-2; D is unresolved. The CDR3 has 11 amino acids. From germline, CDR1 is SGHRS and CDR2 YFSETQ. The ends were cut back, 7 bases at V and 9 bases at J, with 10 bases in the middle. The CDR3 region has the DNA TGCGCCAGCTCCCCCCACCGGGAGCTGTTTTTT. Encoded protein: CASSPHRELFF. The full variable domain, in which reference TRBV5-1 and TRBJ2-2 provide the parts outside the CDR3, is KAGVTQTPRYLIKTRGQQVTLSCSPISGHRSVSWYQQTPGQGLQFLFEYFSETQRNKGNFPGRFSGRQFSNSRSEMNVSTLELGDSALYLCASSPHRELFFGEGSRLTVL.

The table lists this clonotype with a few counts. The chain combines TRBV2 with TRBJ2-5; D remains ambiguous. V was cut by 6 bases and J by 1 base, with 12 bases left in between. The CDR3 spans 14 residues. From germline, CDR1 is SNHLY and CDR2 FYNNEI. For the CDR3, the DNA is TGTGCCAGCAGCCGTACGACGGCCCAAGAGACCCAGTACTTC. The encoded protein is CASSRTTAQETQYF.

The chain joins TRBV5-1 to TRBJ1-1; perhaps TRBD1 as D (6 bases). Trimming left V 0 bases short and J 7 bases short, with 16 bases between. Germline V gene sequence: CDR1 SGHRS, CDR2 YFSETQ. CDR3 length equals 15 residues. As DNA, the CDR3 is TGCGCCAGCAGCTTGGAGGCCGGGGGGCGGTTTGAAGCTTTCTTT. Its translation: CASSLEAGGRFEAFF.

This clonotype was counted ten times or more. This sequence joins TRBV12-3 or TRBV12-4 and TRBJ1-2; TRBD1 matches 7 bases. V was pared by 5 bases and J by 6 bases, with 9 bases of the junction left unmatched. This CDR3 has 14 amino acids. CDR3 loop: CASSRETGWHGYTF. DNA of the CDR3: TGTGCCAGCAGTCGGGAGACAGGGTGGCATGGCTACACCTTC.

This clonotype was seen at least ten times. The CDR3 protein is CASGATGSIYEQYF. CDR3 nucleotide sequence: TGTGCCAGCGGGGCGACAGGTAGCATCTACGAGCAGTACTTC. This chain connects TRBV25-1 to TRBJ2-7; TRBD1 is a possible D gene (6 bases). Germline assignment: CDR1 MGHDK and CDR2 SYGVNS. V lost 8 bases and J 3 bases, leaving 17 bases between the germline ends. The CDR3 length is 14 residues.

This clonotype was counted at least ten times. The chain couples TRBV30 to TRBJ2-1; D unclear. Trimming left V 2 bases short and J 8 bases short, with 7 bases between. This CDR3 spans 11 amino acids. Germline loops: CDR1 GTSNPN, CDR2 SVGIG (reference sequence). CDR3 in amino acids: CAWSYSDEQFF. The CDR3 nucleotides are TGTGCCTGGAGTTACTCGGATGAGCAGTTCTTC.

In this sample, this clonotype turned up many times. The gene calls are TRBV20-1 and TRBJ2-7; TRBD2 aligns across 7 bases. In germline, CDR1 is DFQATT, CDR2 SNEGSKA (reference sequence). The ends lost 3 bases at V and 0 bases at J; junction bases unmatched: 8. The CDR3 length is 15 residues. Here the CDR3 reads CSARTPIAGSYEQYF. The CDR3 DNA follows: TGCAGTGCTAGGACCCCCATAGCGGGCTCCTACGAGCAGTACTTC.

This clonotype was seen at least ten times. The V gene is TRBV20-1, the J gene TRBJ2-7; 11 nucleotides line up with TRBD2. Germline V gene sequence: CDR1 DFQATT, CDR2 SNEGSKA (reference sequence). The CDR3 is 18 amino acids. J lost 6 bases, V lost 0 bases, and 16 bases had no gene match. Here the CDR3 DNA reads TGCAGTGCTAGAGATAGGCCGAGAGCTAGCGGGAGGTACCTCGAGCAGTACTTC. This sequence encodes CSARDRPRASGRYLEQYF.

This clonotype was seen only a few times. The rearrangement uses TRBV27 and TRBJ2-7; D unresolved. The germline gives CDR1 MNHEY, CDR2 SMNVEV (reference sequence). The CDR3 loop spans 14 amino acids. Trimming removed 7 bases from V and 2 bases from J, with 15 bases in between. CDR3: CASMGPSGPYEQYF. In DNA, the CDR3 is TGTGCCAGCATGGGCCCCTCGGGCCCCTACGAGCAGTACTTC.

Comments on this clonotype: Its ends do not fully match the called genes, so a read error is possible. The chain links TRBV28 to TRBJ2-1; 10 bases line up with TRBD2. CDR1 is MDHEN, CDR2 SYDVKM, per germline. This CDR3 is built from 16 residues. CDR3 amino acids: CTSPPFLAGDYNEQFF. DNA of the CDR3: TGTACCAGCCCCCCGTTCCTAGCGGGAGATTACAATGAGCAGTTCTTC.

This clonotype was counted ten times or more. The chain couples TRBV11-3 to TRBJ2-3; a weak D match, TRBD2 (6 bases). Trimming cost V 3 bases and J 5 bases, with 12 bases left between them. The CDR3 covers 14 residues. Germline V gene sequence: CDR1 SGHNT, CDR2 YENEEA. The CDR3 DNA is TGTGCCAGCAGCTTCACTGGGGGAGGAGATACGCAGTATTTT. Translation: CASSFTGGGDTQYF.

CDR3 sequence: CSVEGGSRTHTDTQYF. The CDR3 DNA follows: TGCAGCGTTGAAGGCGGGAGTCGGACACACACAGATACGCAGTATTTT. The chain joins TRBV29-1 to TRBJ2-3; 7 bases fit TRBD2. The germline CDR1 and CDR2 sequences are SQVTM and ANQGSEA. With V trimmed by 1 base and J by 2 bases, 9 bases remained unmatched. The CDR3 is made up of 16 amino acids.

This chain joins TRBV19 and TRBJ2-5; D call uncertain. Germline CDR1 LNHDA, CDR2 SQIVND (reference sequence). The CDR3 loop spans 14 amino acids. V lost 1 base, J lost 7 bases, and 13 bases lay in between. The CDR3 protein is CASSIAARSRTQYF. DNA for the CDR3: TGTGCCAGTAGTATAGCGGCCCGCTCCCGGACCCAGTACTTC.

V and J are TRBV6-2 or TRBV6-3 and TRBJ1-5, with a possible D match to TRBD1 (5 bases). The V gene's germline CDR1 is MNHEY and CDR2 SVGEGT. The V end lost 4 bases, the J end lost 5 bases, and 12 bases lay between the germline ends. CDR3 length: 14 amino acids. The CDR3 sequence: CASSFRDGHQPQHF. For the CDR3, the DNA is TGTGCCAGCAGTTTCCGGGACGGTCATCAGCCCCAGCATTTT.

J is TRBJ1-1 and V is TRBV6-5; the D is unclear. Per the germline V gene, CDR1 is MNHEY and CDR2 is SVGAGI. Trimming left V 2 bases short and J 0 bases short, with 16 bases between. CDR3 length: 17 amino acids. CDR3 residues: CASSYAWTSVLNTEAFF. The CDR3 DNA reads TGTGCCAGCAGTTACGCCTGGACGTCGGTCCTGAACACTGAAGCTTTCTTT.

At least ten counts were recorded for this clonotype. CDR3 bases: TGCAGTGTTCCGGGACAGGGGGCAAGCGAGCAGTACTTC. It encodes CSVPGQGASEQYF. V is TRBV20-1 and J is TRBJ2-7, with 12 bases fitting TRBD1. The CDR3 runs to 13 residues. V dropped 7 bases and J dropped 6; count of bases not matched to a gene: 7. Germline V gene sequence: CDR1 DFQATT, CDR2 SNEGSKA (reference sequence).

This clonotype was seen ten or more times. This chain connects TRBV18 to TRBJ2-3, with D perhaps TRBD1 (6 bases). V dropped 3 bases and J dropped 5 bases, with 15 bases sitting between them. The CDR3 sequence is 15 residues long. Germline V gene lookup returns CDR1 KGHSH and CDR2 LQKENI. The CDR3: CASSPPQGRVDTQYF. The CDR3 nucleotides read TGTGCCAGCTCACCCCCCCAGGGGCGAGTAGATACGCAGTATTTT. The full variable domain, in which reference TRBV18 and TRBJ2-3 provide the parts outside the CDR3, is NAGVMQNPRHLVRRRGQEARLRCSPMKGHSHVYWYRQLPEEGLKFMVYLQKENIIDESGMPKERFSAEFPKEGPSILRIQQVVRGDSAAYFCASSPPQGRVDTQYFGPGTRLTVL.